This TCR beta chain was sequenced for a study of cytomegalovirus exposure and HLA in healthy donors. The CDR3 length is 15 residues. Trimming cost V 2 bases and J 5 bases; bases outside gene matches: 8. Germline-derived CDR1 and CDR2 are SGHTS and YDEGEE. Sequencing was performed with immunoSEQ multiplex PCR; in TCRdb, only in-frame clones are kept and a portion is missing. Here the sample spans 60,000 to 90,000 clones, about 95% being singletons. The sample taken for sequencing was PBMCs. The TCR sequence derives from a woman between 18 and 29 years old in good health and CMV-seronegative. V gene TRBV5-8 combines with J gene TRBJ2-5; the match to TRBD1 covers 8 bases. The CDR3 DNA follows: TGTGCCAGCAGCTTCGGGGACAGGACCGGGGAGACCCAGTACTTC. This sequence encodes CASSFGDRTGETQYF. The full variable domain, its missing parts supplied by reference TRBV5-8 and TRBJ2-5, is EAGVTQSPTHLIKTRGQQATLRCSPISGHTSVYWYQQALGLGLQFLLWYDEGEERNRGNFPPRFSGRQFPNYSSELNVNALELEDSALYLCASSFGDRTGETQYFGPGTRLLVL.